Each of the 16 T cell receptor beta chains below was sequenced from the same sample in a study of radiotherapy plus CTLA-4 blockade in lung cancer. Sequenced by immunoSEQ multiplex PCR; TCRdb stores in-frame clones only, minus some. The sample shows around 130,000 clones, 70% to 90% of them seen only once. Sequencing was performed on peripheral blood, taken from a patient treated with radiotherapy plus ipilimumab. The receptor set was obtained from a human donor with non-small cell lung cancer that progressed on radiotherapy plus ipilimumab.

The V call is TRBV6-6, the J call TRBJ1-2; TRBD1 is a possible D gene (6 bases). V was pared by 7 bases and J by 5 bases, with 23 bases between. Germline CDR1 reads MNHNY; CDR2 reads SVGAGI (reference sequence). This CDR3 is built from 16 residues. This chain's CDR3 is CASTSLGGLSPYGYTF. Here the CDR3 DNA reads TGTGCCAGCACAAGTCTCGGGGGGCTCTCCCCTTATGGCTACACCTTC.

V usage is TRBV7-9 and J usage is TRBJ1-2, with D possibly TRBD1 on 5 matching bases. V was shortened by 7 bases and J by 3 bases, with 12 bases between the two germline ends. CDR1 SEHNR and CDR2 FQNEAQ come from the germline V gene (reference sequence). The CDR3 contains 13 residues. The chain's CDR3 is CASTPGGDYGYTF. The CDR3 nucleotides read TGTGCCAGCACCCCGGGGGGGGACTATGGCTACACCTTC.

The chain uses TRBV30 and TRBJ1-2, with 8 bases aligning to TRBD1. The J segment lost 6 bases and the V segment lost 7 bases, leaving 7 bases of the junction unmatched. Looked up from germline, CDR1 is GTSNPN and CDR2 is SVGIG (reference sequence). The CDR3 has 12 amino acids. This CDR3 reads CASGQGANGYTF. The DNA for the CDR3 is TGTGCCTCGGGCCAGGGGGCGAATGGCTACACCTTC. Full variable domain (remainder filled in from reference TRBV30 and TRBJ1-2): SQTIHQWPATLVQPVGSPLSLECTVEGTSNPNLYWYRQAAGRGLQLLFYSVGIGQISSEVPQNLSASRPQDRQFILSSKKLLLSDSGFYLCASGQGANGYTFGSGTRLTVV.

The sample holds one count of this clone. The chain carries TRBV19 and TRBJ1-5; no clear D. Trimming took off 2 bases at V and 2 bases at J, with 10 bases between the two ends. CDR1 is LNHDA, CDR2 SQIVND, per germline (reference sequence). This CDR3 comprises 15 residues. The CDR3 sequence: CASSIPRMGNQPQHF. As DNA, the CDR3 is TGTGCCAGTAGTATACCCCGGATGGGCAATCAGCCCCAGCATTTT.

The chain joins TRBV30 to TRBJ2-2; the match to TRBD1 covers 9 bases. CDR1 is GTSNPN and CDR2 is SVGIG in the germline V gene (reference sequence). Losses at the gene ends were 0 bases for V and 6 bases for J; bases not matched to a gene: 5. There are 15 residues in the CDR3. CDR3 nucleotide sequence: TGTGCCTGGAGTGTTAGGACAGGGGTTTCCGGGGAGCTGTTTTTT. Translation: CAWSVRTGVSGELFF.

This clone was observed a few times. The rearrangement links TRBV19 to TRBJ1-4; D unresolved. CDR1 and CDR2 (germline): LNHDA, SQIVND (reference sequence). Between the trimmed V and J ends, which lost 5 bases and 7 bases, there was a span of 14 bases. The CDR3 is 14 amino acids. The CDR3 is CASSERGGGEKLFF. CDR3 coding DNA: TGTGCCAGTAGTGAACGGGGAGGAGGTGAAAAACTGTTTTTT.

This sequence joins TRBV7-9 and TRBJ1-1; no reliable D call. V dropped 6 bases and J dropped 1 base, with 9 bases sitting between them. There are 13 residues in the CDR3. The germline V gene has CDR1 SEHNR and CDR2 FQNEAQ (reference sequence). In DNA form, the CDR3 reads TGTGCCAGCAGTTCTCAGGAGAACACTGAAGCTTTCTTT. Protein sequence: CASSSQENTEAFF.

The rearrangement uses TRBV5-1 and TRBJ2-7; 8 bases align to TRBD2. This CDR3 is built from 14 residues. Losses at the gene ends were 2 bases for V and 2 bases for J; bases not matched to a gene: 3. Germline values: CDR1 SGHRS, CDR2 YFSETQ. The DNA for the CDR3 is TGCGCCAGCAGCTTAAGCGGGGGAACCTACGAGCAGTACTTC. Translation: CASSLSGGTYEQYF.

The genes are TRBV7-9 and TRBJ2-2, with TRBD1 matching 8 bases. The CDR3 totals 17 residues. Per the germline V gene, CDR1 is SEHNR and CDR2 is FQNEAQ (reference sequence). Trimming removed 6 bases from V and 6 bases from J; junction bases left unmatched: 15. CDR3 DNA: TGTGCCAGCAGACCTCGACTCGGACAGGGACCATCCGGGGAGCTGTTTTTT. Translation: CASRPRLGQGPSGELFF.

The CDR3 DNA reads as TGTGCCAGCAGTTTACCAGGAAGGTACAATGAGCAGTTCTTC. As protein: CASSLPGRYNEQFF. The genes are TRBV28 and TRBJ2-1; D gene unclear. This CDR3 region has 14 residues. Germline V gene data show CDR1 as MDHEN and CDR2 as SYDVKM. V shed 2 bases and J shed 4 bases, with 9 bases lying between them.

The chain is built from TRBV11-2 and TRBJ2-5, with 7 bases lining up with TRBD2. V was pared by 5 bases and J by 5 bases, with 2 bases of the junction left unmatched. From germline, CDR1 is SGHAT and CDR2 FQNNGV. CDR3 size: 12 residues. The CDR3 spells CASSRGSETQYF. Here the CDR3 DNA reads TGTGCCAGCAGCCGCGGGAGCGAGACCCAGTACTTC.

This chain joins TRBV11-3 and TRBJ1-1, with 10 positions matching TRBD1. V shed 2 bases, J shed 1 base, and the junction held 4 bases outside the gene matches. From germline, CDR1 is SGHNT and CDR2 YENEEA. The CDR3 sequence is 16 residues long. CDR3 sequence reads: CASSLRQGAGNTEAFF. Here the CDR3 DNA reads TGTGCCAGCAGCTTAAGACAGGGGGCAGGGAACACTGAAGCTTTCTTT.

This clone was found once. This chain connects TRBV11-2 to TRBJ2-7, with 9 bases identical to TRBD2. With 4 bases clipped from V and 4 bases from J, the junction kept 8 bases outside the gene matches. Germline lookup yields CDR1 SGHAT and CDR2 FQNNGV. CDR3 length: 15 residues. The CDR3 DNA reads as TGTGCCAGCAGCTGGGGGGCGGCGGGAGGGTACGAGCAGTACTTC. This codes for CASSWGAAGGYEQYF.

V usage is TRBV27 and J usage is TRBJ2-1, with 8 nucleotides matching TRBD2. Germline assignment: CDR1 MNHEY and CDR2 SMNVEV (reference sequence). CDR3 length equals 18 residues. V dropped 9 bases and J dropped 9; count of bases not matched to a gene: 25. The CDR3 sequence is CASALRRGRSGGRAEQFF. The CDR3 DNA reads TGTGCCAGTGCCTTACGCCGTGGTCGGTCGGGAGGGCGGGCTGAGCAGTTCTTC.

A single count supports this clone. The chain carries TRBV2 and TRBJ1-5; D perhaps matches TRBD1 (5 bases). The CDR3 spans 18 residues. CDR1 SNHLY and CDR2 FYNNEI come from the germline V gene. The V end was cut by 3 bases, the J end by 2 bases, with 20 bases between. CDR3 region: CASSDLRGEVYGNQPQHF. CDR3 coding DNA: TGTGCCAGCAGTGATCTACGAGGGGAGGTTTATGGCAATCAGCCCCAGCATTTT.

The chain couples TRBV2 to TRBJ2-1; 7 positions match TRBD2. The CDR3 has 14 residues. Germline V CDR1 and CDR2: SNHLY, FYNNEI. Trimming cost V 9 bases and J 2 bases; bases outside gene matches: 7. Here the CDR3 reads CASLREITYNEQFF. The CDR3 DNA sequence: TGTGCCAGTCTGCGGGAGATCACCTACAATGAGCAGTTCTTC.